Following are 2 T cell receptor beta chains from one sample sequenced in a study of blood T cell repertoires in COVID-19 (dated by TCRdb to the early 2020s). The library relied on the immunoSEQ multiplex PCR assay. The source is immuneACCESS, and TCRdb retained only in-frame sequences with V and J called. Part of the clones is not carried over; for the studies checked, unresolved V genes explain less than half of this, and the remainder is unexplained. The sample table shows about 50,000 clones, and roughly 80% are seen once. In total, the top ten clones hold 5.8% of the sample. Sequencing was done on a sample of PBMCs or T cells enriched from blood (not recorded which). The receptors were sampled from a woman aged 50 to 60 with acute COVID-19.

This chain joins TRBV2 and TRBJ1-5; D is unclear. CDR1 and CDR2 from the germline V gene are SNHLY and FYNNEI. The CDR3 is 16 amino acids. V gave up 2 bases and J gave up 2 bases, with 13 bases separating them. The CDR3 sequence is CASSESPNGGNQPQHF. For the CDR3, the DNA is TGTGCCAGCAGTGAATCCCCCAACGGGGGCAATCAGCCCCAGCATTTT.

This sequence joins TRBV11-2 and TRBJ2-7; D is possibly TRBD1 (6 bases). Trimming took off 0 bases at V and 4 bases at J, with 13 bases between the two ends. The germline V gene has CDR1 SGHAT and CDR2 FQNNGV. The CDR3 is made up of 15 amino acids. The CDR3 here is CASSLEAGARYEQYF. Here the CDR3 DNA reads TGTGCCAGCAGCTTAGAGGCAGGGGCCAGATACGAGCAGTACTTC. The complete variable domain, with remaining parts taken from reference TRBV11-2 and TRBJ2-7, reads EAGVAQSPRYKIIEKRQSVAFWCNPISGHATLYWYQQILGQGPKLLIQFQNNGVVDDSQLPKDRFSAERLKGVDSTLKIQPAKLEDSAVYLCASSLEAGARYEQYFGPGTRLTVT.